A single sample gave rise to the 8 T cell receptor beta chains below, sequenced in a study of blood T cell repertoires in COVID-19. The repertoire was sequenced with immunoSEQ multiplex PCR; TCRdb's copy has only in-frame clones and lacks some. The sample includes about 130,000 clones, 81% seen only once; the top ten take 3.5% to 4%. The sample comprised peripheral blood. These receptors were collected from a woman between 50 and 59 years old with acute or convalescent COVID-19.

This chain uses TRBV5-4 with TRBJ1-4, with 8 bases that match TRBD1. Per germline, CDR1 SGHNT and CDR2 YYREEE (reference sequence). This CDR3 contains 15 residues. With V trimmed by 1 base and J by 6 bases, 5 bases remained unmatched. CDR3 loop: CASSLNAGGYEKLFF. The CDR3 DNA sequence: TGTGCCAGCAGCTTGAATGCAGGGGGCTATGAAAAACTGTTTTTT.

This chain connects TRBV5-6 to TRBJ1-1, with D perhaps matching TRBD1 (5 bases). CDR1 and CDR2 from the germline V gene are SGHDT and YYEEEE. V lost 3 bases, J lost 0 bases, and 6 bases lay in between. CDR3 size: 13 residues. CDR3 nucleotide sequence: TGTGCCAGCAGCTGGGGCGTGAACACTGAAGCTTTCTTT. Translation gives CASSWGVNTEAFF.

CDR3 region: CASSPLISLETQYF. The DNA of the CDR3 is TGTGCCAGCTCACCACTTATTAGCTTAGAGACCCAGTACTTC. The rearrangement joins TRBV18 to TRBJ2-5; no clear D gene. V lost 1 base, J lost 4 bases, and 10 bases lay in between. CDR1 and CDR2 from the germline V gene are KGHSH and LQKENI. The CDR3 consists of 14 residues. Full variable domain (outside the CDR3, taken from reference TRBV18 and TRBJ2-5): NAGVMQNPRHLVRRRGQEARLRCSPMKGHSHVYWYRQLPEEGLKFMVYLQKENIIDESGMPKERFSAEFPKEGPSILRIQQVVRGDSAAYFCASSPLISLETQYFGPGTRLLVL.

The rearrangement links TRBV7-9 to TRBJ2-5, with 12 positions matching TRBD2. The CDR3 length is 16 residues. The ends lost 5 bases at V and 5 bases at J; junction bases unmatched: 9. Germline V gene lookup returns CDR1 SEHNR and CDR2 FQNEAQ (reference sequence). Here the CDR3 DNA reads TGTGCCAGCAGCCGGGGGACTAGCGGGTTAGGGGAGACCCAGTACTTC. The encoded protein is CASSRGTSGLGETQYF.

In its sample, this clone ranks as medium-sized. The V gene is TRBV6-5, the J gene TRBJ2-3; 9 bases agree with TRBD2. The germline V gene encodes CDR1 MNHEY and CDR2 SVGAGI. The CDR3 contains 15 residues. Trimming removed 10 bases from V and 4 bases from J; junction bases left unmatched: 12. DNA of the CDR3: TGTGCCACCGTAGGGACTAGCCGATTTCCAGATACGCAGTATTTT. Protein product: CATVGTSRFPDTQYF.

About this clone itself: One end of the junction does not line up with germline, which may come from a read error. The rearrangement links TRBV6-1 to TRBJ2-1; 10 bases align to TRBD2. The CDR3 runs 15 residues. Germline-derived CDR1 and CDR2 are MNHNS and SASEGT. CDR3 protein: CASSKAGGLFNEQFF. The CDR3 DNA reads TGTGCCAGCAGTAAAGCGGGAGGGCTTTTCAATGAGCAGTTCTTC.

V usage is TRBV5-8 and J usage is TRBJ2-1; D perhaps matches TRBD2 (6 bases). This CDR3 has 13 residues. Germline CDR1 and CDR2: SGHTS and YDEGEE. V was cut by 4 bases and J by 6 bases, with 11 bases left in between. CDR3 region: CASSTGLFNEQFF. Here the CDR3 DNA reads TGTGCCAGCAGCACTGGACTATTCAATGAGCAGTTCTTC.

CDR3 sequence: CASSRGLAAGANVLTF. In DNA, the CDR3 is TGTGCCAGCAGCCGGGGACTAGCTGCTGGGGCCAACGTCCTGACTTTC. The chain employs TRBV3-1 (or the pseudogene TRBV3-2) and TRBJ2-6; 9 nucleotides agree with TRBD2. This CDR3 is built from 16 residues. V lost 4 bases, J lost 2 bases, and 3 bases stayed unmatched. The germline V gene has CDR1 LGHDT and CDR2 YNNKEL (reference sequence).